The 28 T cell receptor beta chains below come from one sample, sequenced in a study of shared clonotypes between healthy human individuals. TCRdb's table, derived via immunoSEQ multiplex PCR, lists solely in-frame clones and lacks some. The sample carries 850,000 to 1,200,000 clones, roughly 75% recorded once. The sequenced sample consisted of memory CD4+ T cells sorted from blood. Subset indicated: CD45RA-negative fraction. The receptors were sampled from a man aged 18 to 29 in good health.

This chain uses TRBV30 with TRBJ1-1; D may be TRBD1 (5 bases). Per germline, CDR1 GTSNPN and CDR2 SVGIG (reference sequence). This CDR3 contains 11 residues. The V and J ends lost 6 bases and 1 base respectively, with 6 bases between them. The CDR3, as DNA: TGTGCCTGTGGGGGGAACACTGAAGCTTTCTTT. Translated, it gives CACGGNTEAFF. The whole variable domain, filled in from reference TRBV30 and TRBJ1-1, reads SQTIHQWPATLVQPVGSPLSLECTVEGTSNPNLYWYRQAAGRGLQLLFYSVGIGQISSEVPQNLSASRPQDRQFILSSKKLLLSDSGFYLCACGGNTEAFFGQGTRLTVV.

The chain has TRBV5-1 and TRBJ1-1; 9 nucleotides align to TRBD1. With 4 bases clipped from V and 3 bases from J, the junction kept 4 bases outside the gene matches. The CDR3 extends over 14 amino acids. In germline, CDR1 is SGHRS, CDR2 YFSETQ. In DNA, the CDR3 is TGCGCCAGCAGCATTCGGACAGGGGACACTGAAGCTTTCTTT. Protein: CASSIRTGDTEAFF.

This clone came up a few times. J is TRBJ1-1 and V is TRBV6-1, with D perhaps TRBD1 (5 bases). CDR1 MNHNS and CDR2 SASEGT come from the germline V gene. The CDR3 is 14 residues long. V was pared by 3 bases and J by 4 bases, with 12 bases between. The CDR3 DNA reads as TGTGCCAGCAGTGACGGGGGACTGGGCACTGAAGCTTTCTTT. This encodes CASSDGGLGTEAFF.

This clone was seen more than once but under ten times. In DNA, the CDR3 is TGTGCCAGCAGCTCCCGAACCGGCGGAGCTTTCTTT. Protein: CASSSRTGGAFF. The gene calls are TRBV5-6 and TRBJ1-1, with no clear D. Germline V gives CDR1 SGHDT, CDR2 YYEEEE. V lost 3 bases and J lost 10, with 13 bases in between. CDR3 length: 12 amino acids.

V gene TRBV5-1 combines with J gene TRBJ1-1; a possible D gene is TRBD1 (6 bases). The germline V gene encodes CDR1 SGHRS and CDR2 YFSETQ. The CDR3 extends over 13 amino acids. Trimming removed 4 bases from V and 3 bases from J, with 10 bases in between. The CDR3 DNA is TGCGCCAGCAGCAGATCAGGGGACACTGAAGCTTTCTTT. Translation: CASSRSGDTEAFF.

The chain combines TRBV5-4 with TRBJ1-3; no definite D call. V lost 2 bases, J lost 4 bases, and 7 bases lay in between. Looked up from germline, CDR1 is SGHNT and CDR2 is YYREEE (reference sequence). CDR3 length equals 13 residues. CDR3 sequence (DNA): TGTGCCAGCAGCTTTGGGGTCGGAAACACCATATATTTT. Its translation: CASSFGVGNTIYF.

This chain uses TRBV7-2 with TRBJ2-1; D gene unclear. Germline CDR1 and CDR2: SGHTA and FQGNSA. With 6 bases removed from V and 5 bases from J, the gap between germline ends came to 17 bases. The CDR3 has 15 amino acids. CDR3 residues: CASSLLLKGNNEQFF. In DNA form, the CDR3 reads TGTGCCAGCAGTCTTCTCCTCAAAGGGAACAATGAGCAGTTCTTC.

This chain links TRBV19 with TRBJ2-1; 10 bases align to TRBD2. Germline V gives CDR1 LNHDA, CDR2 SQIVND (reference sequence). The CDR3 contains 14 residues. With 2 bases clipped from V and 15 bases from J, the junction kept 10 bases outside the gene matches. CDR3 DNA: TGTGCCAGTAGTATAACGGGGCTAGCGGGAGTTCGGTTCTTC. Translating it yields CASSITGLAGVRFF.

The chain is built from TRBV4-1 and TRBJ2-2; D is unclear. Germline CDR1 and CDR2: MGHRA and YSYEKL. CDR3 length equals 15 residues. Trimming pared 1 base from V and 4 bases from J, leaving 10 bases between. As DNA, the CDR3 is TGCGCCAGCAGCCAAGGAACCAAAGGCACCGGGGAGCTGTTTTTT. It translates to CASSQGTKGTGELFF.

The chain carries TRBV28 and TRBJ2-5, with 7 bases aligning to TRBD2. After removal of 4 bases from V and 3 bases from J, the junction contained 5 bases not matched to a gene. The length of the CDR3 is 14 residues. Germline V gene data show CDR1 as MDHEN and CDR2 as SYDVKM. The CDR3 DNA sequence: TGTGCCAGCAGTTGGGGGGGGAAAAAAGAGACCCAGTACTTC. Its protein product is CASSWGGKKETQYF.

This sequence joins TRBV11-2 and TRBJ2-3; D uncertain. In germline, CDR1 is SGHAT, CDR2 FQNNGV. V was trimmed by 0 bases and J by 1 base, leaving 11 bases between them. This CDR3 comprises 16 residues. The CDR3 spells CASSLDGRSGTDTQYF. The CDR3 region has the DNA TGTGCCAGCAGCTTAGACGGCAGGTCGGGCACAGATACGCAGTATTTT.

This sequence joins TRBV9 and TRBJ1-6; D may be TRBD1 (6 bases). The germline CDR1 and CDR2 sequences are SGDLS and YYNGEE. This CDR3 has 14 amino acids. The germline V and J ends were trimmed by 2 bases and 13 bases, with 16 bases remaining between them. The CDR3: CASSVGGFGAPLHF. CDR3 nucleotides: TGTGCCAGCAGCGTGGGGGGCTTTGGGGCGCCCCTCCACTTT.

The chain is built from TRBV10-3 and TRBJ1-1; TRBD1 agrees at 9 bases. Germline loops: CDR1 ENHRY, CDR2 SYGVKD. Trimming cost V 11 bases and J 5 bases; bases outside gene matches: 12. The CDR3 extends over 14 amino acids. CDR3 sequence: CAVSDRGGGTEAFF. In nucleotides, the CDR3 is TGTGCCGTGTCCGACAGGGGGGGAGGAACTGAAGCTTTCTTT.

A note on this clone: The junction shows a germline mismatch at one end, possibly a read error. The chain uses TRBV11-2 and TRBJ2-1; 11 nucleotides match TRBD2. This CDR3 spans 16 amino acids. The germline V gene has CDR1 SGHAT and CDR2 FQNNGV. The CDR3 loop reads CASSLAGGLSYNEQFF. The CDR3 region has the DNA TGTGCCAGCAGTTTAGCGGGAGGGCTTTCCTACAATGAGCAGTTCTTC.

This clone was seen repeatedly, ten times or more. The chain joins TRBV2 to TRBJ2-7; D might be TRBD2 (6 bases). The CDR3 is 11 residues long. Germline V gene lookup returns CDR1 SNHLY and CDR2 FYNNEI. Trimming cost V 6 bases and J 7 bases, with 10 bases left between them. Here the CDR3 DNA reads TGTGCCAGCAGGACGGAGGGGGAGCAGTACTTC. Translating gives CASRTEGEQYF.

The chain employs TRBV5-1 and TRBJ1-1; D gene uncertain. The CDR3 length is 16 residues. Per the germline V gene, CDR1 is SGHRS and CDR2 is YFSETQ. Trimming pared 6 bases from V and 0 bases from J, leaving 18 bases between. The CDR3 region has the DNA TGCGCCAGCACTGAGGAGATTGGAGGTATGAACACTGAAGCTTTCTTT. Protein: CASTEEIGGMNTEAFF.

The chain employs TRBV25-1 and TRBJ1-2, with 9 bases fitting TRBD1. The CDR3 extends over 15 amino acids. Germline V CDR1 and CDR2: MGHDK, SYGVNS. The J segment lost 5 bases and the V segment lost 6 bases, leaving 10 bases of the junction unmatched. As DNA, the CDR3 is TGTGCCAGCAGGGGGACAGGGTTTTTTGGGTATGGCTACACCTTC. Amino acids: CASRGTGFFGYGYTF.

The genes are TRBV6-4 and TRBJ1-1, with D hard to call. Between the trimmed V and J ends, which lost 4 bases and 4 bases, there was a span of 10 bases. The CDR3 length is 13 residues. The germline V gene encodes CDR1 MRHNA and CDR2 SNTAGT. CDR3 region: CASSVGPGTEAFF. DNA of the CDR3: TGTGCCAGCAGTGTTGGGCCGGGCACTGAAGCTTTCTTT.

CDR3 region: CASSSWGSRSYNEQFF. The CDR3 DNA is TGTGCCAGCAGCTCCTGGGGGAGTCGCTCCTACAATGAGCAGTTCTTC. The rearrangement joins TRBV27 to TRBJ2-1; perhaps D is TRBD1 or TRBD2 (5 bases each). Between the trimmed V and J ends, which lost 6 bases and 0 bases, there was a span of 15 bases. Germline-derived CDR1 and CDR2 are MNHEY and SMNVEV (reference sequence). This CDR3 contains 16 residues.

This clone was observed a handful of times. The chain uses TRBV28 and TRBJ2-2, with a possible D match to TRBD1 (6 bases). The V gene lost 1 base and the J gene lost 3 bases, with 9 bases spanning the gap. CDR3 size: 15 residues. The germline V gene has CDR1 MDHEN and CDR2 SYDVKM. In nucleotides, the CDR3 is TGTGCCAGCAGTTTATTCGGGACATACACCGGGGAGCTGTTTTTT. It specifies CASSLFGTYTGELFF.

The rearrangement uses TRBV10-3 and TRBJ2-1, with TRBD1 identical over 7 bases. Germline CDR1 reads ENHRY; CDR2 reads SYGVKD. V lost 6 bases to trimming and J lost 6 bases; unmatched junction nucleotides: 14. The CDR3 spans 16 residues. CDR3 DNA: TGTGCCATCAGCACAGAGGACAGGCAAAGTCGCAATGAGCAGTTCTTC. Amino acid sequence: CAISTEDRQSRNEQFF.

The chain uses TRBV20-1 and TRBJ2-7; D not resolved. V dropped 4 bases and J dropped 1 base, with 2 bases sitting between them. Per the germline V gene, CDR1 is DFQATT and CDR2 is SNEGSKA (reference sequence). The CDR3 is 10 residues long. CDR3 sequence reads: CSATSYEQYF. The CDR3 DNA sequence: TGCAGTGCTACTTCCTACGAGCAGTACTTC.

The rearrangement links TRBV2 to TRBJ1-1; no firm D call. This CDR3 comprises 13 residues. The V and J ends lost 6 bases and 3 bases respectively, with 11 bases between them. Germline-derived CDR1 and CDR2 are SNHLY and FYNNEI. CDR3 loop: CASSLGQDTEAFF. The CDR3, as DNA: TGTGCCAGCAGCCTAGGGCAGGACACTGAAGCTTTCTTT.

The chain uses TRBV5-3 and TRBJ2-7; D gene unclear. TRBV5-3 is treated as an ORF (open reading frame) with a function not yet certain. This CDR3 region has 14 residues. Trimming left V 1 base short and J 6 bases short, with 14 bases between. CDR3 nucleotides: TGTGCCAGAAGCTTGAGCTGGCACAACCTCGAGCAGTACTTC. It encodes CARSLSWHNLEQYF.

A few counts support this clone. The chain is built from TRBV4-2 and TRBJ2-1, with D unclear. This CDR3 comprises 14 residues. The V gene lost 0 bases and the J gene lost 7 bases, with 10 bases spanning the gap. Germline CDR1 is LGHNA and CDR2 is YNFKEQ. The CDR3 sequence is CASSQDPSENEQFF. The CDR3 DNA reads TGTGCCAGCAGCCAAGATCCTAGTGAAAATGAGCAGTTCTTC.

V usage is TRBV5-1 and J usage is TRBJ2-7; weak D call: TRBD2 (6 bases). The V end was cut by 5 bases, the J end by 5 bases, with 20 bases between. Per the germline V gene, CDR1 is SGHRS and CDR2 is YFSETQ. This CDR3 has 15 residues. For the CDR3, the DNA is TGCGCCAGCAGTTGGAGCGGGCCACACGCCGACGAGCAGTACTTC. Its translation is CASSWSGPHADEQYF.

The chain is built from TRBV5-6 and TRBJ1-2; 8 nucleotides line up with TRBD1. Unmatched junction bases numbered 1, after V lost 1 base and J lost 2 bases. The CDR3 is 14 amino acids. CDR1 and CDR2 from the germline V gene are SGHDT and YYEEEE. For the CDR3, the DNA is TGTGCCAGCAGCTTGACAGGGGGGAACTATGGCTACACCTTC. Translated: CASSLTGGNYGYTF. The full variable domain, in which reference TRBV5-6 and TRBJ1-2 provide the parts outside the CDR3, is DAGVTQSPTHLIKTRGQQVTLRCSPKSGHDTVSWYQQALGQGPQFIFQYYEEEERQRGNFPDRFSGHQFPNYSSELNVNALLLGDSALYLCASSLTGGNYGYTFGSGTRLTVV.

The chain is built from TRBV19 and TRBJ1-2; D gene uncertain. Trimming removed 6 bases from V and 8 bases from J, with 10 bases in between. Germline values: CDR1 LNHDA, CDR2 SQIVND (reference sequence). The CDR3 loop spans 11 amino acids. CDR3 nucleotides: TGTGCCAGTAGCCAGTACTCCGGCTACACCTTC. As protein: CASSQYSGYTF.